This record concerns one T cell receptor (beta chain) sequence. Profiling relied on immunoSEQ multiplex PCR, and the TCRdb table lists in-frame clones only, not all of them. Here the sample spans about 170,000 clones, around nine tenths being singletons. This sample was included in a study of blood T cell repertoires in COVID-19. In the study overall: T cells, B-cell-depleted T cells, or PBMCs supplied cDNA or gDNA.

The germline V gene encodes CDR1 SGHNT and CDR2 YYREEE (reference sequence). The CDR3 length is 13 residues. V was clipped by 4 bases and J by 6 bases, with 13 bases between them. The sequence was collected from a man aged 18 to 30 with active or convalescent COVID-19. Source material: peripheral blood. The V call is TRBV5-4, the J call TRBJ1-1, with D uncertain. The CDR3 nucleotides read TGTGCCAGCAGCCTGTTCGGGATCGCTGAAGCTTTCTTT. This codes for CASSLFGIAEAFF.